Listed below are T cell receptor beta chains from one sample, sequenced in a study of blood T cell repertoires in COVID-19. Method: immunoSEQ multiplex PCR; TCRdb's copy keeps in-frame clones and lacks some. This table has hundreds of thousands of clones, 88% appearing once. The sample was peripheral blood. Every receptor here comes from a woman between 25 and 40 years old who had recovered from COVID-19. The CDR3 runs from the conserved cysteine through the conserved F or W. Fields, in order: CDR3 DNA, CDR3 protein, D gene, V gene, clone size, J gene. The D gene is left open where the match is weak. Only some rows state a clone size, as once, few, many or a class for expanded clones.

DNA: TGTGCCAGCAACCAACAGGGTCTGGACACTGAAGCTTTCTTT
CDR3: CASNQQGLDTEAFF
D: .
V: TRBV9
size: .
J: TRBJ1-1

DNA: TGTGCCAGCAGCCACCGGTTGGGGGCCGGCGGGGAGCTGTTTTTT
CDR3: CASSHRLGAGGELFF
D: .
V: TRBV3-1/TRBV3-2
size: .
J: TRBJ2-2

DNA: TGTGCCAGCGGGAGGGGTGGGGACAAGCCTAATGAAAAACTGTTTTTT
CDR3: CASGRGGDKPNEKLFF
D: .
V: TRBV7-9
size: .
J: TRBJ1-4

DNA: TGTGCCAGCAGCCCTCGGGCGGGGGGGTACACAGATACGCAGTATTTT
CDR3: CASSPRAGGYTDTQYF
D: TRBD2
V: TRBV3-1/TRBV3-2
size: .
J: TRBJ2-3

DNA: TGCGCCAGCAGCTTGGGCGCAGGGGAGTATAATTCACCCCTCCACTTT
CDR3: CASSLGAGEYNSPLHF
D: .
V: TRBV5-1
size: .
J: TRBJ1-6

DNA: TGTGCCAGCAGTCTCCGGGACAGGGGCACTGAAGCTTTCTTT
CDR3: CASSLRDRGTEAFF
D: TRBD1
V: TRBV6-5
size: .
J: TRBJ1-1

DNA: TGTGCAAGTCGCTTGGATTTCCAGGAGGCCACTGAAGCTTTCTTT
CDR3: CASRLDFQEATEAFF
D: .
V: TRBV12-2
size: .
J: TRBJ1-1

DNA: TGTGCCAGCAGCTTAGCGCTAGCGGGGGGCGAGCAGTACTTC
CDR3: CASSLALAGGEQYF
D: TRBD2
V: TRBV7-2
size: .
J: TRBJ2-7

DNA: TGTGCCAGCAGCCAAGACGGAGACTATGGCTACACCTTC
CDR3: CASSQDGDYGYTF
D: .
V: TRBV2
size: once
J: TRBJ1-2

DNA: TGTGCCAGCAGTTCGATCGGCAGGTCTAAAGAGACCCAGTACTTC
CDR3: CASSSIGRSKETQYF
D: .
V: TRBV6-5
size: few
J: TRBJ2-5

DNA: TGCGCCAGCAGCCAAGACCCCAGGGCCACTGAAGCTTTCTTT
CDR3: CASSQDPRATEAFF
D: .
V: TRBV4-1
size: .
J: TRBJ1-1

DNA: TGTGCCAGCAGCCTCGGGAGGGATTCCACTGAAGCTTTCTTT
CDR3: CASSLGRDSTEAFF
D: .
V: TRBV9
size: .
J: TRBJ1-1

DNA: TGTGCCAGCAGTTACTCGGCAACCTTCTATGGCTACACCTTC
CDR3: CASSYSATFYGYTF
D: .
V: TRBV6-2/TRBV6-3
size: .
J: TRBJ1-2

DNA: TGCGCCAGCAGCTTATTTGAGCGGGAGAGCTACAATGAGCAGTTCTTC
CDR3: CASSLFERESYNEQFF
D: TRBD2
V: TRBV5-1
size: .
J: TRBJ2-1

DNA: TGTGCCAGCAGCTTGCTCACAGGGTCCAATGAGCAGTTCTTC
CDR3: CASSLLTGSNEQFF
D: .
V: TRBV7-3
size: .
J: TRBJ2-1

DNA: TGTGCCAGCAGAGACACAGGGAAGAGGCCGGATGAGCAGTTCTTC
CDR3: CASRDTGKRPDEQFF
D: .
V: TRBV28
size: once
J: TRBJ2-1

DNA: TGTGCCAGCAGCCCAAGGGACAGGGGGCACGAGCAGTACTTC
CDR3: CASSPRDRGHEQYF
D: TRBD1
V: TRBV7-6
size: .
J: TRBJ2-7

DNA: TGTGCCAGCAGTTACCGCCCCGGGAGGAGGACGTGGGAGACCCAGTACTTC
CDR3: CASSYRPGRRTWETQYF
D: TRBD2
V: TRBV6-2/TRBV6-3
size: once
J: TRBJ2-5

DNA: TGTGCCAGCAGCACCCGGACTAGAGGGGAGACCCAGTACTTC
CDR3: CASSTRTRGETQYF
D: TRBD2
V: TRBV6-6
size: .
J: TRBJ2-5

DNA: TGTGCCAGCAGCTTGAGAGGGTTCAGCAATCAGCCCCAGCATTTT
CDR3: CASSLRGFSNQPQHF
D: .
V: TRBV5-6
size: .
J: TRBJ1-5

DNA: TGCGCCAGCAGCTTGAGGGGTAGGGGTTTAGGAGAGACCCAGTACTTC
CDR3: CASSLRGRGLGETQYF
D: .
V: TRBV5-1
size: .
J: TRBJ2-5

DNA: TGTGCCAGTAGCCGGTACGGGACAGGGGAAGAAAAACTGTTTTTT
CDR3: CASSRYGTGEEKLFF
D: TRBD1
V: TRBV19
size: .
J: TRBJ1-4

DNA: TGTGCCAGCAGTCACGGACAGGGCGCAACTAATGAAAAACTGTTTTTT
CDR3: CASSHGQGATNEKLFF
D: TRBD1
V: TRBV5-4
size: .
J: TRBJ1-4

DNA: TGTGCCAGCAGCCAACGGACAGGGATTCAGCCCCAGCATTTT
CDR3: CASSQRTGIQPQHF
D: TRBD1
V: TRBV3-1/TRBV3-2
size: many
J: TRBJ1-5

DNA: TGTGCCAGCAGCCGGACTAGCGGGGGGGCGTTGTTGTCCTACAATGAGCAGTTCTTC
CDR3: CASSRTSGGALLSYNEQFF
D: TRBD2
V: TRBV5-4
size: .
J: TRBJ2-1

DNA: TGTGCCAGCAGTTTCGCAGGAAACTACGAGCAGTACTTC
CDR3: CASSFAGNYEQYF
D: .
V: TRBV6-5
size: .
J: TRBJ2-7

DNA: TGTGCCAGTAGCCTCCTAGCGGGGGCGGATACGCAGTATTTT
CDR3: CASSLLAGADTQYF
D: TRBD2
V: TRBV19
size: .
J: TRBJ2-3

DNA: TGTGCCAGCAGCTTGTTGTCTACAGGGGCGGCCTATGGCTACACCTTC
CDR3: CASSLLSTGAAYGYTF
D: TRBD1
V: TRBV5-5
size: .
J: TRBJ1-2

DNA: TGTGCCAGTAGTAGGCAGAACACCGGGGAGCTGTTTTTT
CDR3: CASSRQNTGELFF
D: .
V: TRBV19
size: .
J: TRBJ2-2

DNA: TGTGCCAGAAGCTTGAGCGGCGGCGCAGAGACCCAGTACTTC
CDR3: CARSLSGGAETQYF
D: .
V: TRBV5-3
size: .
J: TRBJ2-5

DNA: TGTGCCAGCAGCTTGCCTTCGGTTAACACTGAAGCTTTCTTT
CDR3: CASSLPSVNTEAFF
D: .
V: TRBV5-8
size: .
J: TRBJ1-1

DNA: TGTGCCAGCAGCCAAGATACGACAGGGAAAGCCTATGGCTACACCTTC
CDR3: CASSQDTTGKAYGYTF
D: TRBD1
V: TRBV4-2
size: .
J: TRBJ1-2

DNA: TGCGCCAGCAGCTTGGTCGTAGGGGGGGAATACGAGCAGTACTTC
CDR3: CASSLVVGGEYEQYF
D: .
V: TRBV5-1
size: .
J: TRBJ2-7

DNA: TGTGCCACCTTAGAAGGACAGGGGGCAAATTACGAGCAGTACTTC
CDR3: CATLEGQGANYEQYF
D: TRBD1
V: TRBV6-5
size: .
J: TRBJ2-7

DNA: TGTGCCAGCAGCTTGGGACGGGAACCCTATGGCTACACCTTC
CDR3: CASSLGREPYGYTF
D: .
V: TRBV5-5
size: .
J: TRBJ1-2

DNA: TGTGCCAGCAGCCAGGGCGGGACAGGATTCTACGAGCAGTACTTC
CDR3: CASSQGGTGFYEQYF
D: TRBD1
V: TRBV4-2
size: .
J: TRBJ2-7

DNA: TGTGCCAGCAGCCCAGTGACAGGGAAGAACACTGAAGCTTTCTTT
CDR3: CASSPVTGKNTEAFF
D: .
V: TRBV21-1
size: .
J: TRBJ1-1

DNA: TGTGCCAGCAGCTTACAGGGGGGTGATCAGCCCCAGCATTTT
CDR3: CASSLQGGDQPQHF
D: TRBD1
V: TRBV7-3
size: .
J: TRBJ1-5

DNA: TGTGCCAGCACCCTGGGGGGGGGCGGCTACACCTTC
CDR3: CASTLGGGGYTF
D: .
V: TRBV5-6
size: .
J: TRBJ1-2

DNA: TGTGCCAGCAGCCTATACAGGGCGAGGGTGGAGCAGTACTTC
CDR3: CASSLYRARVEQYF
D: .
V: TRBV3-1/TRBV3-2
size: .
J: TRBJ2-7

DNA: TGTGCCAGCAGCTTGGCAGCTAACTATGGCTACACCTTC
CDR3: CASSLAANYGYTF
D: .
V: TRBV7-3
size: .
J: TRBJ1-2

DNA: TGTGCCAGCTCACCACCGGGACAGGGTCGGGAGACCCAGTACTTC
CDR3: CASSPPGQGRETQYF
D: TRBD1
V: TRBV18
size: .
J: TRBJ2-5

DNA: TGCAGCGTTGAAGTCCTAGACTATGGCTACACCTTC
CDR3: CSVEVLDYGYTF
D: .
V: TRBV29-1
size: .
J: TRBJ1-2

DNA: TGTGCCAGCAGACTAGCGGGGACCAACTACAATGAGCAGTTCTTC
CDR3: CASRLAGTNYNEQFF
D: TRBD2
V: TRBV5-6
size: .
J: TRBJ2-1

DNA: TGTGCCAGCTCACCGGGGAGGACAGATACGCAGTATTTT
CDR3: CASSPGRTDTQYF
D: .
V: TRBV18
size: .
J: TRBJ2-3

DNA: TGTGCCAGCAGCGCAGTGATAACCTACGAGCAGTACTTC
CDR3: CASSAVITYEQYF
D: .
V: TRBV28
size: .
J: TRBJ2-7

DNA: TGTGCCAGCAGCATCCAACAAAATCAGCCCCAGCATTTT
CDR3: CASSIQQNQPQHF
D: .
V: TRBV7-2
size: few
J: TRBJ1-5

DNA: TGTGCCAGCGCTCAAACAGGGACGGGTTCACCCCTCCACTTT
CDR3: CASAQTGTGSPLHF
D: .
V: TRBV27
size: .
J: TRBJ1-6

DNA: TGTGCCAGCAGCTTGCCCGGACAGTCAACTGAAGCTTTCTTT
CDR3: CASSLPGQSTEAFF
D: .
V: TRBV7-2
size: .
J: TRBJ1-1

DNA: TGTGCCAGCAGCCAGGTCCGACAGGGGACGCAAGAGACCCAGTACTTC
CDR3: CASSQVRQGTQETQYF
D: TRBD1
V: TRBV4-2
size: .
J: TRBJ2-5

DNA: TGTGCCAGCAGTTCATCCGGGACAAGGGAGAAGCCCCAGCATTTT
CDR3: CASSSSGTREKPQHF
D: .
V: TRBV28
size: .
J: TRBJ1-5

DNA: TGTGCCAGCAGCTTATTAGGGTCAGTCGGGGGATACACCGGGGAGCTGTTTTTT
CDR3: CASSLLGSVGGYTGELFF
D: .
V: TRBV7-8
size: once
J: TRBJ2-2

DNA: TGCGCCAGCAGCTTGAGGGGCCACAGGAGAGCCCAAGGCACCGGGGAGCTGTTTTTT
CDR3: CASSLRGHRRAQGTGELFF
D: .
V: TRBV5-1
size: .
J: TRBJ2-2

DNA: TGTGCCAGCAGCTTCAGGGGGCACGAGGGAGGTCAGCCCCAGCATTTT
CDR3: CASSFRGHEGGQPQHF
D: TRBD1
V: TRBV7-2
size: .
J: TRBJ1-5

DNA: TGTGCCAGCAGTTACTCCGGGACTAGCCTCTACTACGAGCAGTACTTC
CDR3: CASSYSGTSLYYEQYF
D: TRBD2
V: TRBV6-5
size: .
J: TRBJ2-7

DNA: TGTGCCAGCAGTCAGCACACAGGGAACTATGGCTACACCTTC
CDR3: CASSQHTGNYGYTF
D: .
V: TRBV28
size: .
J: TRBJ1-2

DNA: TGTGCCGGTTCACAGGGTAGCTCCTATAATTCACCCCTCCACTTT
CDR3: CAGSQGSSYNSPLHF
D: .
V: TRBV30
size: .
J: TRBJ1-6

DNA: TGTGCCAGCAGCTCAACAAATTCACCCCTCCACTTT
CDR3: CASSSTNSPLHF
D: .
V: TRBV5-5
size: few
J: TRBJ1-6